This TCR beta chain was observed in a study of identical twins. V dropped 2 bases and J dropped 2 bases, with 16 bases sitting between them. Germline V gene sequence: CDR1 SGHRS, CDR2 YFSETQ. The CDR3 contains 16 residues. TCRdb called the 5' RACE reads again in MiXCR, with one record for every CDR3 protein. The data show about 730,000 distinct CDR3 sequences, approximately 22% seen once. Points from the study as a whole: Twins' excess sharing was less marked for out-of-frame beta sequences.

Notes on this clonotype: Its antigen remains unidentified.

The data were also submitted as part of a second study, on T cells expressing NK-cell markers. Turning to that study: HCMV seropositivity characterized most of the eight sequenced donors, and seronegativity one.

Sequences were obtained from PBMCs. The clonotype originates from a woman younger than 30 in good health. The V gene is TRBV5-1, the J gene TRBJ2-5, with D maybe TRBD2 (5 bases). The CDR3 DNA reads TGCGCCAGCAGCTTCGGTGCTAGTGGAGGACAAGAGACCCAGTACTTC. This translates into CASSFGASGGQETQYF. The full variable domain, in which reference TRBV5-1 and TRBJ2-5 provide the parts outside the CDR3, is KAGVTQTPRYLIKTRGQQVTLSCSPISGHRSVSWYQQTPGQGLQFLFEYFSETQRNKGNFPGRFSGRQFSNSRSEMNVSTLELGDSALYLCASSFGASGGQETQYFGPGTRLLVL.